These 17 T cell receptor beta chains originate from one sample sequenced in a study of cytomegalovirus exposure and HLA in healthy donors (dated by TCRdb to about 2017). Library preparation was by the immunoSEQ multiplex PCR assay. For the multiplex PCR, a mixture combining 60 forward primers for TCR Vbeta segments and 13 reverse primers for TCR Jbeta segments was used. In TCRdb, the immuneACCESS table is reduced to in-frame sequences with V and J assigned. These tables do not hold every clone; where another copy was compared, an unresolved V gene accounts for under half, and the others remain unexplained. Counted in this sample were about 130,000 clones; 81% of them appeared once. 0.55% to 0.75% of the sample is taken by the ten largest. The sequencing sample was made of PBMCs. The receptors were sampled from a man between 18 and 29 years old in good health and CMV-seronegative.

J is TRBJ1-1 and V is TRBV29-1, with TRBD1 matching over 7 bases. CDR1 and CDR2 from the germline V gene are SQVTM and ANQGSEA. Trimming removed 7 bases from V and 4 bases from J; junction bases left unmatched: 15. CDR3 length: 15 residues. The CDR3 bases are TGCAGCGGAATTGTGACAGGGACTCATGTCACTGAAGCTTTCTTT. It yields the protein CSGIVTGTHVTEAFF.

This clone was counted once. The CDR3 protein is CASSPTPGLSSYNEQFF. CDR3 DNA: TGTGCCAGCAGCCCTACTCCGGGACTTAGCTCCTACAATGAGCAGTTCTTC. The rearrangement uses TRBV9 and TRBJ2-1; maybe TRBD2 (6 bases). The CDR3 has 17 residues. V lost 4 bases, J lost 0 bases, and 17 bases lay in between. Germline V lookup: CDR1 SGDLS, CDR2 YYNGEE.

This rearrangement joins TRBV11-2 to TRBJ2-5; D remains ambiguous. Trimming removed 1 base from V and 2 bases from J, with 8 bases in between. Per the germline V gene, CDR1 is SGHAT and CDR2 is FQNNGV. The CDR3 has 14 amino acids. The CDR3 region has the DNA TGTGCCAGCAGCTTAGGTACGGTTCAAGAGACCCAGTACTTC. Translated, it gives CASSLGTVQETQYF.

The chain joins TRBV18 to TRBJ1-2; 7 nucleotides align to TRBD1. J lost 7 bases, V lost 3 bases, and 8 bases had no gene match. Per germline, CDR1 KGHSH and CDR2 LQKENI. The CDR3 covers 14 residues. CDR3 bases: TGTGCCAGCTCACCCGGGACAGAATCTCGTGGCTACACCTTC. This sequence encodes CASSPGTESRGYTF.

This chain joins TRBV11-2 and TRBJ2-5; TRBD2 matches 11 bases. This CDR3 comprises 19 residues. The J segment lost 1 base and the V segment lost 4 bases, leaving 14 bases of the junction unmatched. Germline CDR1 and CDR2: SGHAT and FQNNGV. The CDR3 spells CASSSRTSRSGGAQETQYF. The CDR3 region has the DNA TGTGCCAGCAGCTCCCGAACTAGCCGTAGCGGGGGGGCCCAAGAGACCCAGTACTTC.

The chain recombines TRBV7-2 with TRBJ1-2; D possibly corresponds to TRBD1 (6 bases). The CDR3 has 14 residues. CDR1 SGHTA and CDR2 FQGNSA come from the germline V gene. V lost 5 bases, J lost 3 bases, and 13 bases lay in between. The CDR3 here is CASSIRGAHYGYTF. The CDR3 coding sequence is TGTGCCAGCAGCATCAGGGGCGCGCACTATGGCTACACCTTC.

The rearrangement joins TRBV5-4 to TRBJ1-3; no definite D call. Trimming took 1 base from V and 0 from J, leaving 11 bases between them. This CDR3 has 16 residues. In germline, CDR1 is SGHNT, CDR2 YYREEE (reference sequence). As DNA, the CDR3 is TGTGCCAGCAGCTTGCTCGTCGCAGGCTCTGGAAACACCATATATTTT. Amino acids: CASSLLVAGSGNTIYF.

V usage is TRBV5-4 and J usage is TRBJ2-7; 11 bases map to TRBD1. After removal of 0 bases from V and 2 bases from J, the junction contained 1 base not matched to a gene. The CDR3 length is 15 residues. Germline lookup yields CDR1 SGHNT and CDR2 YYREEE (reference sequence). In DNA, the CDR3 is TGTGCCAGCAGCTTGGAGGGACAGGGGGCCTACGAGCAGTACTTC. This translates into CASSLEGQGAYEQYF.

V gene TRBV6-5 combines with J gene TRBJ1-1; D unresolved. CDR3 length equals 15 residues. Trimming removed 4 bases from V and 1 base from J, with 13 bases in between. CDR1 is MNHEY, CDR2 SVGAGI, per germline. As DNA, the CDR3 is TGTGCCAGCAGTTGGTCTAGGCAGCGGAACACTGAAGCTTTCTTT. This sequence encodes CASSWSRQRNTEAFF.

This clone came up a few times. The rearrangement links TRBV7-9 to TRBJ1-1; tentative D call: TRBD1 (5 bases). In germline, CDR1 is SEHNR, CDR2 FQNEAQ (reference sequence). Trimming left V 2 bases short and J 5 bases short, with 12 bases between. The CDR3 length is 14 residues. CDR3 coding DNA: TGTGCCAGCAGCTTACAGGGCAGTAGGACTGAAGCTTTCTTT. Protein sequence: CASSLQGSRTEAFF.

This chain links TRBV28 with TRBJ1-2; 7 bases match TRBD1. V dropped 6 bases and J dropped 4; count of bases not matched to a gene: 11. CDR3 length: 15 amino acids. From germline, CDR1 is MDHEN and CDR2 SYDVKM. CDR3 protein: CASSPGTASGYGYTF. For the CDR3, the DNA is TGTGCCAGCAGCCCTGGGACAGCTAGTGGCTATGGCTACACCTTC.

This sequence joins TRBV12-5 and TRBJ2-3; no clear D. The germline V gene has CDR1 LGHNT and CDR2 FRNRAP. The CDR3 runs 11 residues. Trimming removed 7 bases from V and 6 bases from J, with 8 bases in between. The CDR3 protein is CASARGDTQYF. DNA of the CDR3: TGTGCTAGTGCGCGCGGTGATACGCAGTATTTT.

The V and J genes are TRBV28 and TRBJ2-7; D remains unclear. V was trimmed by 6 bases and J by 7 bases, leaving 10 bases between them. CDR1 is MDHEN and CDR2 is SYDVKM in the germline V gene. The CDR3 is 11 amino acids. CDR3 region: CASSPGIEQYF. The DNA for the CDR3 is TGTGCCAGCAGCCCGGGTATAGAGCAGTACTTC.

The gene calls are TRBV5-1 and TRBJ1-2; D is ambiguous. Germline V gene sequence: CDR1 SGHRS, CDR2 YFSETQ. Trimming took 0 bases from V and 0 from J, leaving 9 bases between them. The CDR3 covers 15 residues. CDR3 region: CASSLDSFTNYGYTF. The CDR3 nucleotides are TGCGCCAGCAGCTTGGACAGCTTTACTAACTATGGCTACACCTTC.

The V call is TRBV6-6, the J call TRBJ1-5; D remains ambiguous. V lost 2 bases and J lost 0, with 8 bases in between. CDR3 length: 15 residues. Germline V CDR1 and CDR2: MNHNY, SVGAGI (reference sequence). The CDR3 region has the DNA TGTGCCAGCAGTTACGATCGGGATAGCAATCAGCCCCAGCATTTT. Translated: CASSYDRDSNQPQHF.

The chain combines TRBV5-1 with TRBJ1-3; no clear D gene. The germline CDR1 and CDR2 sequences are SGHRS and YFSETQ. The CDR3 spans 15 residues. V was clipped by 5 bases and J by 0 bases, with 12 bases between them. This CDR3 reads CASRLAEPSGNTIYF. DNA of the CDR3: TGCGCCAGCAGGTTAGCCGAGCCCTCTGGAAACACCATATATTTT. Full variable domain (rest looked up from reference TRBV5-1 and TRBJ1-3): KAGVTQTPRYLIKTRGQQVTLSCSPISGHRSVSWYQQTPGQGLQFLFEYFSETQRNKGNFPGRFSGRQFSNSRSEMNVSTLELGDSALYLCASRLAEPSGNTIYFGEGSWLTVV.

This clone was found once. The chain employs TRBV2 and TRBJ2-1, with 10 bases matching TRBD2. Germline V lookup: CDR1 SNHLY, CDR2 FYNNEI. The V segment lost 7 bases and the J segment 9 bases; nucleotides outside the gene matches: 6. This CDR3 comprises 13 residues. CDR3 loop: CASKGLATSEQFF. DNA of the CDR3: TGTGCCAGCAAGGGACTAGCGACGAGTGAGCAGTTCTTC.